These T cell receptor beta chains were read from a single sample in a study of blood T cells in healthy people across ages. TCRdb reprocessed the 5' RACE reads with MiXCR, giving one entry per CDR3 protein. The repertoire holds 710,000 or so distinct CDR3 sequences, about a fifth seen once, with roughly a fifth in the top ten. The sequenced material came from blood. The receptors stem from a man aged 65 to 79 in good health. The CDR3 runs from the conserved cysteine through the conserved F or W.

J,V,CDR3
TRBJ1-2,TRBV5-1,CASSLGFRQGTEGYTF
TRBJ2-2,TRBV12-5,CASGLPRGGPGELFF
TRBJ1-1,TRBV6-1,CASRQTRRGNTEAFF
TRBJ1-2,TRBV6-2/TRBV6-3,CASGDDRGYTF
TRBJ2-3,TRBV5-1,CASSKTSGRAGDTQYF
TRBJ2-3,TRBV29-1,CSVDSGEWLWPQYF
TRBJ1-3,TRBV12-1,CASRSVVAGNTIYF
TRBJ1-3,TRBV12-3/TRBV12-4,CASSSWDPGNTIYF
TRBJ2-3,TRBV20-1,CSASEDWVGFSGQYF
TRBJ2-4,TRBV5-1,CASSLDLRVGIQYF
TRBJ1-6,TRBV7-2,CASSLIGTGARDPLHF
TRBJ1-2,TRBV28,CASSLPGQPNYGYTF
TRBJ1-1,TRBV7-9,CSSSLGPEAFF
TRBJ1-5,TRBV2,CASSARDRGVGNQPQHF
TRBJ1-1,TRBV20-1,CSASSGRGNTEAFF
.,TRBV20-1,CSARELAGGPLDEQFF
TRBJ1-4,TRBV28,CASSLQGGANEKLFF
TRBJ1-4,TRBV28,CASSPPTRGEKLFF
TRBJ2-1,TRBV29-1,CSVLLARGPNEQFF
TRBJ2-3,TRBV5-1,CASSSTSGGHTDAQYF
TRBJ2-3,TRBV18,CASSPSVSGGAESDTQYF
TRBJ2-1,TRBV12-3/TRBV12-4,CASSLGRGVSAQFF
.,TRBV20-1,CSARDPSRGVENEQFF
TRBJ1-1,TRBV6-6,CASRPDRGTTEAFF
TRBJ2-3,TRBV4-3,CASSRERELAGPDTQYF
TRBJ1-2,TRBV7-2,CASSPRTGDHYGYTF
TRBJ2-7,TRBV6-5,CASSRDTNYEQYF
TRBJ2-5,TRBV5-6,CASSPQLGDPLGTQYF
TRBJ2-1,TRBV7-2,CASRSRSGELYNEQFF
TRBJ2-5,TRBV10-3,CAISEPELAQYF
TRBJ2-5,TRBV14,CASSQDLTGVETQYF
TRBJ2-5,TRBV20-1,CSARGRPLAPQETQYF
TRBJ2-5,TRBV19,CASSIDARETQYF
TRBJ2-6,TRBV6-1,CASSEAMTGANVLTF
TRBJ2-1,TRBV5-1,CASSLAPFGDEQFF
TRBJ2-3,TRBV27,CASRGGLGTDTQYF
TRBJ2-5,TRBV6-5,CASSYNSGATETQYF
TRBJ2-7,TRBV3-1,CASSQVETREQYF
TRBJ2-5,TRBV5-1,CASSEGPTETQYF
TRBJ2-1,TRBV24-1,CATSPQAGTSGYNEQFF
.,TRBV10-3,CAISETGGLYNEQFF
TRBJ2-3,TRBV7-7,CASSRLRGALDTQYF
TRBJ1-5,TRBV20-1,CSASFDSNQPQHF
TRBJ1-6,TRBV11-2,CASSRQGPNNSPLHF
TRBJ2-2,TRBV29-1,CSVAASGGGELFF
TRBJ1-2,TRBV20-1,CSARDQGVYGYTF
TRBJ1-4,TRBV4-1,CASSHPSEGEKLFF
.,TRBV10-2,CASSVDYEQYF
TRBJ2-1,TRBV5-1,CASSSPRNDEQFF
TRBJ2-5,TRBV28,CASRLPGGGETQYF
TRBJ2-4,TRBV28,CASSLWDRQYF
TRBJ2-4,TRBV11-2,CASSFFTSGGGNIQYF
TRBJ2-3,TRBV7-9,CASSSPSGLPGDTQYF